This T cell receptor beta chain was sequenced for a study of OX40 agonist ivuxolimab in advanced cancers. As for the study in general: Ivuxolimab, an agonistic anti-OX40 (CD134) antibody, was given to patients. At approximately 83% male, the cohort had a mean age of 60 years, ranging from about 23 to 79. Three partial responders included one hepatocellular carcinoma patient and two cutaneous melanoma patients.

The CDR3 has 13 residues. V was cut by 5 bases and J by 5 bases, with 12 bases left in between. CDR1 SGHTA and CDR2 FQGNSA come from the germline V gene. Here immunoSEQ multiplex PCR was the method, and the copy in TCRdb shows in-frame clones only, minus some. The table records 100,000 to 130,000 clones, 85% to 95% of them present only once. Samples of blood were obtained at baseline, on cycle 4 day 1, and on cycle 7 day 1. This clonotype originated in an adult with an advanced solid tumor such as melanoma, head and neck, liver or kidney cancer. Sequenced material: CD4+ or CD8+ T cells sorted from blood, taken in a trial of the OX40 agonist ivuxolimab. V gene TRBV7-2 combines with J gene TRBJ2-5; the D gene is possibly TRBD2 (5 bases). This CDR3 is CASSPERRETQYF. CDR3 nucleotides: TGTGCCAGCAGCCCCGAACGGAGGGAGACCCAGTACTTC.